Below are 13 T cell receptor beta chains sequenced from a single sample in a study of post-analysis software for immune sequencing data. Findings of the study overall: Comparison of patients with controls showed five TRBV segments more frequent in patients, TRBV5-6, TRBV5-1 and TRBV20-1 among them.

TCR beta libraries were prepared from cDNA with unique molecular identifiers. Using its own MiXCR run on the PCR reads, TCRdb lists one record per CDR3 protein. The sample yields 350,000 to 500,000 distinct CDR3 sequences, approximately 38% seen once. These TCRs' antigens remain unknown. Input material: blood. The receptors shown here come from a girl aged 2 to 9 with multiple sclerosis.

This chain connects TRBV2 to TRBJ2-1, with 14 bases that match TRBD2. The assigned J gene may be wrong: the sequence end matches TRBJ2-7 better. The length of the CDR3 is 15 residues. Per germline, CDR1 SNHLY and CDR2 FYNNEI. Here the CDR3 reads CASNHGTSGSNEQYF. Written as DNA, the CDR3 is TGTGCCAGCAACCATGGGACTAGCGGGAGCAATGAGCAGTACTTC.

The chain employs TRBV4-1 and TRBJ1-4, with D maybe TRBD1 (5 bases). CDR3 length: 16 amino acids. Deletions cut 1 base from V and 0 bases from J, with 9 bases between. Germline CDR1 MGHRA, CDR2 YSYEKL. The CDR3: CASSQAGTATNEKLFF. Written as DNA, the CDR3 is TGCGCCAGCAGCCAAGCGGGGACGGCAACTAATGAAAAACTGTTTTTT.

This clonotype was detected only a few times. The chain combines TRBV4-2 with TRBJ2-3, with D possibly matching TRBD2 (6 bases). The CDR3 has 15 residues. Germline V gene data show CDR1 as LGHNA and CDR2 as YNFKEQ. V lost 0 bases to trimming and J lost 1 base, with 8 bases between them. The CDR3: CASSQESGGTDTQYF. The CDR3 DNA sequence: TGTGCCAGCAGCCAAGAGTCGGGGGGCACAGATACGCAGTATTTT.

This chain joins TRBV28 and TRBJ2-7, with 7 bases aligning to TRBD2. The length of the CDR3 is 16 residues. Germline V gene lookup returns CDR1 MDHEN and CDR2 SYDVKM. V gave up 5 bases and J gave up 4 bases; unmatched junction bases: 14. CDR3 residues: CASSTLGGKRPYEQYF. As DNA, the CDR3 is TGTGCCAGCAGTACTTTGGGGGGGAAAAGACCGTACGAGCAGTACTTC.

This chain connects TRBV6-1 to TRBJ2-3, with 9 bases matching TRBD2. Unmatched junction bases numbered 23, after V lost 6 bases and J lost 7 bases. The CDR3 consists of 19 residues. Germline CDR1 MNHNS, CDR2 SASEGT. CDR3 nucleotide sequence: TGTGCCAGCAGAGAGACCCCCGAGGGTGGCGGGAGGGCCGTGCATACGCAGTATTTT. Amino acid sequence: CASRETPEGGGRAVHTQYF.

This clonotype was seen at least ten times. The V call is TRBV20-1, the J call TRBJ2-4, with TRBD2 matching 10 bases. The germline V gene encodes CDR1 DFQATT and CDR2 SNEGSKA (reference sequence). Trimming cost V 6 bases and J 6 bases; bases outside gene matches: 11. The CDR3 sequence is 15 residues long. Written as DNA, the CDR3 is TGCAGTGCCCCCGAACTAGCGGGATTGGGAAACATTCAGTACTTC. It yields the protein CSAPELAGLGNIQYF.

This clonotype occurred a few times. In nucleotides, the CDR3 is TGTGCCAGCAGCCGTTACTACGAGCAGTACTTC. Protein: CASSRYYEQYF. The chain carries TRBV5-5 and TRBJ2-7; no clear D gene. V lost 4 bases, J lost 3 bases, and 5 bases lay in between. This CDR3 contains 11 residues. CDR1 and CDR2 (germline): SGHKS, YYEKEE (reference sequence).

The chain combines TRBV3-1 with TRBJ2-3, with D perhaps matching TRBD1 or TRBD2 (6 bases each). Looked up from germline, CDR1 is LGHDT and CDR2 is YNNKEL (reference sequence). The CDR3 runs to 15 residues. The V gene lost 7 bases and the J gene lost 3 bases, with 17 bases spanning the gap. The CDR3 region has the DNA TGTGCCAGCACTAATATGTGGGGGGCTACAGATACGCAGTATTTT. Translating it yields CASTNMWGATDTQYF.

This clonotype was found a few times. The chain links TRBV15 to TRBJ2-3, with a possible D match to TRBD1 (6 bases). Germline V gene data show CDR1 as LNHNV and CDR2 as YYDKDF (reference sequence). The CDR3 spans 17 residues. V lost 0 bases and J lost 0, with 13 bases in between. Here the CDR3 reads CATSRDRDKDSTDTQYF. CDR3 in DNA: TGTGCCACCAGCAGAGACCGGGACAAGGACAGCACAGATACGCAGTATTTT.

This clonotype was counted between two and nine times. The genes are TRBV4-2 and TRBJ2-1, with D perhaps matching TRBD2 (5 bases). Trimming cost V 0 bases and J 5 bases, with 8 bases left between them. The CDR3 totals 14 residues. Germline CDR1 is LGHNA and CDR2 is YNFKEQ. CDR3 sequence reads: CASSQDRDDNEQFF. CDR3 sequence (DNA): TGTGCCAGCAGCCAAGACCGGGATGACAATGAGCAGTTCTTC.

In this sample, this clonotype turned up a few times. The chain employs TRBV6-2 or TRBV6-3 and TRBJ1-2; 7 nucleotides line up with TRBD1. The junction had 3 bases not matched to a gene; V was cut back by 6 bases and J by 2 bases. CDR1 and CDR2 (germline): MNHEY, SVGEGT. This CDR3 contains 13 residues. DNA for the CDR3: TGTGCCAGCAGACAGGGGAGGAACTATGGCTACACCTTC. It codes for CASRQGRNYGYTF.

This clonotype was observed a handful of times. The chain carries TRBV3-1 and TRBJ1-2, with D perhaps TRBD1 (5 bases). CDR3 length: 13 amino acids. Germline loops: CDR1 LGHDT, CDR2 YNNKEL (reference sequence). V was cut by 0 bases and J by 3 bases, with 5 bases left in between. The CDR3 here is CASSQDRDYGYTF. The CDR3 nucleotides read TGTGCCAGCAGCCAAGACAGGGACTATGGCTACACCTTC.

The sample holds a few counts of this clonotype. The CDR3 DNA reads as TGCAGCGCTCCAGCACCGGGATCCTACTATGGCTACACCTTC. The encoded protein is CSAPAPGSYYGYTF. The rearrangement uses TRBV29-1 and TRBJ1-2; no clear D gene. V was trimmed by 7 bases and J by 3 bases, leaving 18 bases between them. The germline V gene has CDR1 SQVTM and CDR2 ANQGSEA. The CDR3 is made up of 14 amino acids. The full variable domain, in which reference TRBV29-1 and TRBJ1-2 provide the parts outside the CDR3, is SAVISQKPSRDICQRGTSLTIQCQVDSQVTMMFWYRQQPGQSLTLIATANQGSEATYESGFVIDKFPISRPNLTFSTLTVSNMSPEDSSIYLCSAPAPGSYYGYTFGSGTRLTVV.